The 17 T cell receptor beta chains listed next were all sequenced from one sample in a study of CD8+ T cells in alopecia areata. Reverse transcribed after extraction, RNA yielded cDNA as the sequencing template. The table came from immunoSEQ multiplex PCR; TCRdb's copy has only in-frame clones and leaves some out. The data hold about 270,000 clones, with over 45% observed a single time. Treatment reported: oral pan-JAK inhibitor, 5-10 mg twice daily. Sequencing used CD4+ T cells sorted from blood, obtained around week 53, from a patient treated with tofacitinib. These receptors originate from a human donor with alopecia areata.

V and J are TRBV18 and TRBJ2-6; D unclear. This CDR3 has 11 amino acids. V was shortened by 6 bases and J by 12 bases, with 9 bases between the two germline ends. Germline V lookup: CDR1 KGHSH, CDR2 LQKENI. The CDR3 is CASSPGGVLTF. CDR3 sequence (DNA): TGTGCCAGCTCCCCCGGCGGCGTCCTGACTTTC.

The genes are TRBV29-1 and TRBJ1-1; 10 nucleotides agree with TRBD1. V dropped 6 bases and J dropped 2; count of bases not matched to a gene: 6. Germline V gene lookup returns CDR1 SQVTM and CDR2 ANQGSEA. The CDR3 is made up of 14 amino acids. CDR3 nucleotides: TGCAGCGTGATGAGGGACAGGGGAAACACTGAAGCTTTCTTT. Its protein is CSVMRDRGNTEAFF.

The chain has TRBV4-1 and TRBJ1-4, with D unclear. This CDR3 region has 14 residues. Trimming took 3 bases from V and 7 from J, leaving 12 bases between them. Germline V gives CDR1 MGHRA, CDR2 YSYEKL. The CDR3 protein is CASSHPAVREKLFF. Written as DNA, the CDR3 is TGCGCCAGCAGCCATCCAGCGGTCCGTGAAAAACTGTTTTTT.

Only a few counts were recorded for this clone. V usage is TRBV19 and J usage is TRBJ2-2; D gene ambiguous. Germline lookup yields CDR1 LNHDA and CDR2 SQIVND (reference sequence). Trimming pared 1 base from V and 3 bases from J, leaving 9 bases between. The CDR3 sequence is 15 residues long. The CDR3 DNA reads as TGTGCCAGTAGTATAGGCCCCCCTGACACCGGGGAGCTGTTTTTT. As protein: CASSIGPPDTGELFF.

The V and J genes are TRBV18 and TRBJ2-7, with D maybe TRBD1 (6 bases). The CDR3 length is 13 residues. V was pared by 4 bases and J by 5 bases, with 12 bases between. CDR1 KGHSH and CDR2 LQKENI come from the germline V gene. Here the CDR3 reads CASSRAGAHEQYF. For the CDR3, the DNA is TGTGCCAGCTCACGGGCAGGGGCCCACGAGCAGTACTTC.

The chain carries TRBV30 and TRBJ2-7; D remains unclear. The V end was cut by 1 base, the J end by 8 bases, with 9 bases between. Germline lookup yields CDR1 GTSNPN and CDR2 SVGIG (reference sequence). The CDR3 extends over 11 amino acids. In DNA, the CDR3 is TGTGCCTGGAGTGCCATCGGGCAGCAGTACTTC. This codes for CAWSAIGQQYF.

The chain links TRBV30 to TRBJ1-5, with TRBD1 matching over 10 bases. V gave up 2 bases and J gave up 9 bases; unmatched junction bases: 7. Looked up from germline, CDR1 is GTSNPN and CDR2 is SVGIG (reference sequence). The CDR3 contains 14 residues. CDR3 DNA: TGTGCCTGGAGTACCGGGACAGGGGTAGGGCCCCAGCATTTT. The encoded protein is CAWSTGTGVGPQHF.

This clone was counted between two and nine times. V is TRBV7-2 and J is TRBJ1-2, with a weak D call TRBD1 (6 bases). With 0 bases removed from V and 3 bases from J, the gap between germline ends came to 11 bases. The CDR3 length is 15 residues. Germline V gene sequence: CDR1 SGHTA, CDR2 FQGNSA. CDR3 nucleotide sequence: TGTGCCAGCAGCTTAGCAGGGGGTAGTGACTATGGCTACACCTTC. Its protein is CASSLAGGSDYGYTF.

The chain joins TRBV6-5 to TRBJ1-2; TRBD1 matches 8 bases. Germline V CDR1 and CDR2: MNHEY, SVGAGI. This CDR3 contains 12 residues. The trim removed 4 bases at V and 6 bases at J, leaving 1 base unmatched. This CDR3 reads CASSSTGDGYTF. Written as DNA, the CDR3 is TGTGCCAGCAGTTCGACAGGGGATGGCTACACCTTC.

The V call is TRBV30, the J call TRBJ2-7, with unresolved D. CDR3 length: 13 amino acids. The V end was cut by 5 bases, the J end by 3 bases, with 14 bases between. Per the germline V gene, CDR1 is GTSNPN and CDR2 is SVGIG (reference sequence). Here the CDR3 DNA reads TGTGCCTGGGGGCCGAGTGGAAGCTACGAGCAGTACTTC. Protein: CAWGPSGSYEQYF.

The chain combines TRBV10-3 with TRBJ2-7; D may be TRBD1 (6 bases). Per germline, CDR1 ENHRY and CDR2 SYGVKD. This CDR3 region has 13 residues. V lost 2 bases to trimming and J lost 4 bases, with 9 bases between them. The CDR3 spells CAISETGIYEQYF. The CDR3 DNA reads as TGTGCCATCAGTGAGACAGGGATTTACGAGCAGTACTTC.

The rearrangement uses TRBV5-1 and TRBJ2-3, with D unclear. Trimming left V 5 bases short and J 1 base short, with 14 bases between. The CDR3 length is 15 residues. Germline V lookup: CDR1 SGHRS, CDR2 YFSETQ. The CDR3 loop reads CASRGQATRTDTQYF. The CDR3 bases are TGCGCCAGCAGAGGGCAGGCCACGCGCACAGATACGCAGTATTTT.

The CDR3 is CASSLASGRDGYTF. The CDR3 nucleotides read TGTGCCAGCAGCTTAGCTTCTGGCCGGGATGGCTACACCTTC. V is TRBV7-9 and J is TRBJ1-2; no clear D gene. The CDR3 spans 14 residues. Looked up from germline, CDR1 is SEHNR and CDR2 is FQNEAQ (reference sequence). Trimming took 0 bases from V and 6 from J, leaving 11 bases between them.

J is TRBJ1-1 and V is TRBV7-3; D is undetermined. Germline assignment: CDR1 SGHTA and CDR2 FQGTGA. CDR3 length: 14 residues. The V end lost 6 bases, the J end lost 6 bases, and 17 bases lay between the germline ends. The CDR3 region is CASRETPLHPEAFF. In DNA, the CDR3 is TGTGCCAGCAGGGAGACCCCTTTACACCCTGAAGCTTTCTTT. Together with reference TRBV7-3 and TRBJ1-1, the CDR3 gives the full variable domain: GAGVSQTPSNKVTEKGKYVELRCDPISGHTALYWYRQSLGQGPEFLIYFQGTGAADDSGLPNDRFFAVRPEGSVSTLKIQRTERGDSAVYLCASRETPLHPEAFFGQGTRLTVV.

This clone was observed a few times. The gene calls are TRBV6-5 and TRBJ2-7; the match to TRBD1 covers 7 bases. The CDR3 length is 13 residues. Germline trimming cut 7 bases from V and 2 bases from J; bases unmatched to any gene: 5. CDR1 and CDR2 (germline): MNHEY, SVGAGI. The CDR3 sequence: CASTSDRAYEQYF. For the CDR3, the DNA is TGTGCCAGCACCTCTGACAGGGCCTACGAGCAGTACTTC.

A few counts support this clone. The chain recombines TRBV19 with TRBJ2-3; D perhaps matches TRBD2 (6 bases). CDR1 LNHDA and CDR2 SQIVND come from the germline V gene (reference sequence). V lost 8 bases to trimming and J lost 4 bases, with 10 bases between them. The CDR3 extends over 12 amino acids. The CDR3 loop is CASRGVPDTQYF. DNA of the CDR3: TGTGCCAGTCGCGGGGTCCCAGATACGCAGTATTTT.

The chain is built from TRBV20-1 and TRBJ1-3; D unresolved. Germline lookup yields CDR1 DFQATT and CDR2 SNEGSKA (reference sequence). V lost 7 bases, J lost 0 bases, and 4 bases lay in between. The CDR3 consists of 11 residues. The CDR3 coding sequence is TGCAGTGGGGTCTCTGGAAACACCATATATTTT. This translates into CSGVSGNTIYF.